This T cell receptor beta chain originates from a study of blood T cell repertoires in COVID-19. Clones were read by immunoSEQ multiplex PCR, and TCRdb kept only the in-frame ones, dropping some. The data contain about 280,000 clones, around 82% of them singletons. The germline CDR1 and CDR2 sequences are LGHDT and YNNKEL (reference sequence). J gave up 0 bases and V 4 bases, and 8 bases lay outside the gene matches. There are 17 residues in the CDR3. The clonotype comes from a woman aged 45-65 years who had recovered from COVID-19. The rearrangement links TRBV3-1 (or the pseudogene TRBV3-2) to TRBJ2-2; 7 bases map to TRBD1. The sequenced sample consisted of peripheral blood. The CDR3 here is CASSPNYRGPNTGELFF. CDR3 sequence (DNA): TGTGCCAGCAGCCCGAATTACAGGGGACCGAACACCGGGGAGCTGTTTTTT.